This entry lists 8 T cell receptor beta chains sequenced from one sample in a study of radiotherapy plus CTLA-4 blockade in lung cancer. Clones were sequenced by immunoSEQ multiplex PCR, and TCRdb holds only the in-frame ones, with some missing. The sample includes tens of thousands of clones, about 70% of them seen just once. The sample was peripheral blood, taken from a patient treated with radiotherapy plus ipilimumab. These receptors were obtained from a human donor with non-small cell lung cancer whose response to radiotherapy plus ipilimumab could not be evaluated.

This clone is labeled medium-sized (0.01 to 0.1%). Additional DNA sequences in this sample encode the identical CDR3. V is TRBV28 and J is TRBJ1-2; D is uncertain. The V and J ends lost 4 bases and 2 bases respectively, with 8 bases between them. The V gene's germline CDR1 is MDHEN and CDR2 SYDVKM. The CDR3 sequence is 13 residues long. CDR3 sequence reads: CASSYRRNYGYTF. The CDR3 bases are TGTGCCAGCAGTTATCGGAGAAACTATGGCTACACCTTC.

This chain connects TRBV11-3 to TRBJ2-2; no definite D call. The CDR3 contains 16 residues. The V gene's germline CDR1 is SGHNT and CDR2 YENEEA. V lost 1 base to trimming and J lost 6 bases, with 15 bases between them. The CDR3 DNA reads TGTGCCAGCAGCTTAGTCCTGCTAATTGGTTCCGGGGAGCTGTTTTTT. Translated: CASSLVLLIGSGELFF.

This rearrangement joins TRBV27 to TRBJ2-7; 7 positions agree with TRBD2. CDR1 is MNHEY, CDR2 SMNVEV, per germline (reference sequence). V gave up 4 bases and J gave up 0 bases; unmatched junction bases: 3. The CDR3 extends over 14 amino acids. The CDR3 region has the DNA TGTGCCAGCAGTTCTAGCGGTAACTCCTACGAGCAGTACTTC. It encodes CASSSSGNSYEQYF.

The chain combines TRBV7-2 with TRBJ2-1, with 10 bases lining up with TRBD2. This CDR3 spans 15 amino acids. The germline gives CDR1 SGHTA, CDR2 FQGNSA. The trim removed 5 bases at V and 7 bases at J, leaving 8 bases unmatched. The CDR3 here is CASSPLAGVYNEQFF. CDR3 bases: TGTGCCAGCAGCCCTCTAGCGGGAGTGTATAATGAGCAGTTCTTC. Full variable domain (rest looked up from reference TRBV7-2 and TRBJ2-1): GAGVSQSPSNKVTEKGKDVELRCDPISGHTALYWYRQSLGQGLEFLIYFQGNSAPDKSGLPSDRFSAERTGGSVSTLTIQRTQQEDSAVYLCASSPLAGVYNEQFFGPGTRLTVL.

V usage is TRBV18 and J usage is TRBJ1-3; D is unclear. The CDR3 is 17 residues long. The V end was cut by 2 bases, the J end by 0 bases, with 14 bases between. Germline V gives CDR1 KGHSH, CDR2 LQKENI. The CDR3 region is CASSPNPDISSGNTIYF. The CDR3 DNA reads TGTGCCAGCTCACCAAATCCTGACATAAGCTCTGGAAACACCATATATTTT.

V is TRBV2 and J is TRBJ2-1, with 10 bases aligning to TRBD2. The CDR3 covers 14 residues. The junction had 3 bases not matched to a gene; V was cut back by 3 bases and J by 7 bases. CDR1 is SNHLY and CDR2 is FYNNEI in the germline V gene. CDR3: CASSEPSGGNEQFF. The CDR3 DNA sequence: TGTGCCAGCAGTGAGCCTAGCGGGGGTAATGAGCAGTTCTTC.

CDR3 amino acids: CASSLVYQGAEQYF. The CDR3 nucleotides are TGTGCCAGCAGCTTAGTCTATCAAGGGGCCGAGCAGTACTTC. The chain employs TRBV7-6 and TRBJ2-7; tentative D call: TRBD1 (5 bases). CDR3 size: 14 residues. The V gene's germline CDR1 is SGHVS and CDR2 FNYEAQ. The V end lost 1 base, the J end lost 6 bases, and 13 bases lay between the germline ends.

The V gene is TRBV7-8, the J gene TRBJ2-5; 14 bases match TRBD2. The germline V gene has CDR1 SGHVS and CDR2 FQNEAQ. This CDR3 has 15 amino acids. The V and J ends lost 5 bases and 7 bases, in that order; junction bases with no gene match: 6. The CDR3 protein is CASSAGLAGGWTQYF. CDR3 DNA sequence: TGTGCCAGCAGCGCAGGACTAGCGGGAGGCTGGACCCAGTACTTC.